This entry is about one TCR beta chain. What it binds is unknown. PCR was performed a second time for about 6 to 12 cycles using a sample-barcoded 5' primer and a J-beta primer mix. CDR3-containing paired-end reads numbering at least 2.5 million came from each sample. TCRdb used MiXCR to reprocess the 5' RACE reads, holding one entry per CDR3 protein. The repertoire holds 650,000 to 950,000 distinct CDR3 sequences, around 43% seen once, with approximately 19% in the top ten. CDR1 LNHNV and CDR2 YYDKDF come from the germline V gene (reference sequence). The CDR3 loop spans 14 amino acids. The V segment lost 5 bases and the J segment 5 bases; nucleotides outside the gene matches: 7. This sample was included in a study of blood T cells in healthy people across ages. As for the study in general: Per two T cells, template switching captured roughly one barcoded beta molecule. Study results and caveats: Unsorted PBMCs blocked a conclusive comparison of naive and antigen-experienced cells.

The gene calls are TRBV15 and TRBJ2-7; 9 bases map to TRBD1. The sequence came from a man between 60 and 70 years old in good health. Input material: blood. This chain's CDR3 is CATSSWDRVDEQYF. CDR3 DNA sequence: TGTGCCACCAGCTCCTGGGACAGGGTGGACGAGCAGTACTTC.